A single sample is the source of the 25 T cell receptor beta chains below, sequenced in a study of cytomegalovirus exposure and HLA in healthy donors. The PCR made use of 60 Vbeta and 13 Jbeta primers. Clones were sequenced by immunoSEQ multiplex PCR, and TCRdb holds only the in-frame ones, with some missing. This sample has 140,000 or so clones, with 82% found just once. The sample taken for sequencing was PBMCs. The receptors were sampled from a male donor in good health and CMV-seronegative.

V gene TRBV27 combines with J gene TRBJ2-2; possible D gene TRBD2, 6 bases. CDR1 and CDR2 from the germline V gene are MNHEY and SMNVEV (reference sequence). Trimming shortened V by 6 bases and J by 3 bases, and 20 bases separated the two germline ends. CDR3 length equals 17 residues. The CDR3 coding sequence is TGTGCCAGCAGCTATTCGGCGGCGGGGTTGGACACCGGGGAGCTGTTTTTT. It translates to CASSYSAAGLDTGELFF.

This CDR3 reads CASQTTGFTDTQYF. CDR3 in DNA: TGTGCCAGCCAAACTACAGGCTTTACAGATACGCAGTATTTT. The chain combines TRBV5-4 with TRBJ2-3; D possibly corresponds to TRBD1 (5 bases). The germline gives CDR1 SGHNT, CDR2 YYREEE (reference sequence). Trimming took off 7 bases at V and 3 bases at J, with 15 bases between the two ends. The CDR3 spans 14 residues.

This sequence joins TRBV7-3 and TRBJ2-5; 12 bases are a match to TRBD2. This CDR3 has 16 amino acids. The V gene's germline CDR1 is SGHTA and CDR2 FQGTGA. V lost 4 bases, J lost 5 bases, and 8 bases stayed unmatched. The CDR3 spells CASSSGLAGLGETQYF. The CDR3 DNA is TGTGCCAGCAGCTCAGGACTAGCGGGATTGGGGGAGACCCAGTACTTC.

This chain joins TRBV18 and TRBJ1-2, with D possibly matching TRBD1 (6 bases). Germline V gene sequence: CDR1 KGHSH, CDR2 LQKENI. Between the trimmed V and J ends, which lost 4 bases and 2 bases, there was a span of 20 bases. The CDR3 is 17 amino acids. The CDR3 DNA follows: TGTGCCAGCTCACAACCCCTCGGACAGTCGTACAACTATGGCTACACCTTC. Translating it yields CASSQPLGQSYNYGYTF.

The CDR3 DNA reads as TGTGCCACCAACCGCCGGACAGGGGTCCACAATGAGCAGTTCTTC. Translation gives CATNRRTGVHNEQFF. This chain links TRBV15 with TRBJ2-1; 9 positions match TRBD1. The ends lost 7 bases at V and 5 bases at J; junction bases unmatched: 9. The CDR3 contains 15 residues. The germline gives CDR1 LNHNV, CDR2 YYDKDF (reference sequence).

This clone was picked up a small number of times. J is TRBJ2-7 and V is TRBV27, with a tentative D call TRBD1 (5 bases). The CDR3 has 15 residues. CDR1 is MNHEY and CDR2 is SMNVEV in the germline V gene (reference sequence). Trimming took off 2 bases at V and 4 bases at J, with 15 bases between the two ends. CDR3 amino acids: CASSLKGKPAYEQYF. The CDR3 DNA is TGTGCCAGCAGTTTAAAGGGGAAGCCGGCATACGAGCAGTACTTC.

V usage is TRBV10-3 and J usage is TRBJ2-1, with D possibly matching TRBD2 (6 bases). Per germline, CDR1 ENHRY and CDR2 SYGVKD. V was clipped by 3 bases and J by 1 base, with 7 bases between them. The CDR3 runs 14 residues. CDR3 residues: CAISESGSYNEQFF. In nucleotides, the CDR3 is TGTGCCATCAGTGAAAGCGGGTCCTACAATGAGCAGTTCTTC.

The chain combines TRBV18 with TRBJ1-6, with D unresolved. This CDR3 has 14 amino acids. V dropped 3 bases and J dropped 9 bases, with 12 bases sitting between them. The germline V gene has CDR1 KGHSH and CDR2 LQKENI. In DNA form, the CDR3 reads TGTGCCAGCTCACCTAGACTAGAGGGTTCACCCCTCCACTTT. It translates to CASSPRLEGSPLHF.

The genes are TRBV6-5 and TRBJ1-4; D is perhaps TRBD1 (5 bases). This CDR3 spans 15 amino acids. Trimming pared 0 bases from V and 5 bases from J, leaving 10 bases between. The germline V gene encodes CDR1 MNHEY and CDR2 SVGAGI. The CDR3 coding sequence is TGTGCCAGCAGTTACTCACAGGTTACCAATGAAAAACTGTTTTTT. As protein: CASSYSQVTNEKLFF.

This clone has a handful of counts. The chain recombines TRBV19 with TRBJ1-6; a possible D gene is TRBD1 (5 bases). Germline V CDR1 and CDR2: LNHDA, SQIVND (reference sequence). CDR3 size: 15 residues. V was cut by 5 bases and J by 6 bases, with 14 bases left in between. The CDR3 DNA follows: TGTGCCAGTAGTGCCCGACAGTCGATTAATTCACCCCTCCACTTT. Protein sequence: CASSARQSINSPLHF. Based on the CDR3 plus reference TRBV19 and TRBJ1-6, the full variable domain is DGGITQSPKYLFRKEGQNVTLSCEQNLNHDAMYWYRQDPGQGLRLIYYSQIVNDFQKGDIAEGYSVSREKKESFPLTVTSAQKNPTAFYLCASSARQSINSPLHFGNGTRLTVT.

CDR3 DNA: TGCAGCGTCCGGGACTCACATTACTACGAGCAGTACTTC. Amino acids: CSVRDSHYYEQYF. The rearrangement links TRBV29-1 to TRBJ2-7; D is possibly TRBD2 (6 bases). The V end was cut by 6 bases, the J end by 3 bases, with 15 bases between. The CDR3 totals 13 residues. Germline CDR1 reads SQVTM; CDR2 reads ANQGSEA.

The chain has TRBV2 and TRBJ2-7, with a tentative D call TRBD2 (5 bases). The CDR3 length is 15 residues. CDR1 SNHLY and CDR2 FYNNEI come from the germline V gene. V lost 6 bases and J 3 bases, leaving 18 bases between the germline ends. The CDR3 region has the DNA TGTGCCAGCAGCCTCCAGGACGGGGTTTTCTACGAGCAGTACTTC. Protein product: CASSLQDGVFYEQYF.

V usage is TRBV7-3 and J usage is TRBJ1-2, with D possibly TRBD1 on 6 matching bases. Per germline, CDR1 SGHTA and CDR2 FQGTGA. Trimming took off 3 bases at V and 4 bases at J, with 9 bases between the two ends. The CDR3 consists of 13 residues. Here the CDR3 reads CASSFEQGYGYTF. The CDR3 DNA follows: TGTGCCAGCAGCTTCGAACAGGGCTATGGCTACACCTTC. Complete variable domain (other parts from reference TRBV7-3 and TRBJ1-2): GAGVSQTPSNKVTEKGKYVELRCDPISGHTALYWYRQSLGQGPEFLIYFQGTGAADDSGLPNDRFFAVRPEGSVSTLKIQRTERGDSAVYLCASSFEQGYGYTFGSGTRLTVV.

J is TRBJ2-7 and V is TRBV7-9, with 7 bases lining up with TRBD2. With V trimmed by 6 bases and J by 5 bases, 10 bases remained unmatched. This CDR3 has 14 amino acids. From germline, CDR1 is SEHNR and CDR2 FQNEAQ (reference sequence). CDR3 residues: CASRPGGRLDEQYF. The CDR3 nucleotides read TGTGCCAGCAGGCCGGGGGGACGGCTGGACGAGCAGTACTTC. The full variable domain, its missing parts supplied by reference TRBV7-9 and TRBJ2-7, is DTGVSQNPRHKITKRGQNVTFRCDPISEHNRLYWYRQTLGQGPEFLTYFQNEAQLEKSRLLSDRFSAERPKGSFSTLEIQRTEQGDSAMYLCASRPGGRLDEQYFGPGTRLTVT.

This clone was counted a few times. This chain uses TRBV4-2 with TRBJ2-1; 10 nucleotides agree with TRBD2. The CDR3 consists of 16 residues. V shed 1 base, J shed 8 bases, and the junction held 8 bases outside the gene matches. Germline V gives CDR1 LGHNA, CDR2 YNFKEQ. CDR3 region: CASSQVRAGGSDEQFF. The CDR3, as DNA: TGTGCCAGCAGCCAAGTCAGAGCGGGAGGGTCGGATGAGCAGTTCTTC.

CDR3 loop: CAISEIRQEQYF. CDR3 DNA: TGTGCCATCAGTGAAATTCGACAGGAGCAGTACTTC. The chain employs TRBV10-3 and TRBJ2-7; TRBD1 is a possible D gene (5 bases). This CDR3 contains 12 residues. V was trimmed by 3 bases and J by 7 bases, leaving 10 bases between them. Germline assignment: CDR1 ENHRY and CDR2 SYGVKD.

This chain uses TRBV11-3 with TRBJ2-5, with 7 bases lining up with TRBD2. CDR3 size: 15 residues. Germline values: CDR1 SGHNT, CDR2 YENEEA. The J segment lost 5 bases and the V segment lost 1 base, leaving 7 bases of the junction unmatched. For the CDR3, the DNA is TGTGCCAGCAGCTTAGGGCGGGGGTGGGGTGAGACCCAGTACTTC. This translates into CASSLGRGWGETQYF.

This chain connects TRBV6-1 to TRBJ1-2; TRBD1 agrees at 7 bases. Per the germline V gene, CDR1 is MNHNS and CDR2 is SASEGT. Trimming at V came to 8 bases and at J to 6 bases, leaving 15 bases not matched to a gene. This CDR3 is 15 amino acids long. Written as DNA, the CDR3 is TGTGCCAGCGCCGAATACCGGGGACAGCGGGATGGCTACACCTTC. Translated, it gives CASAEYRGQRDGYTF.

The chain combines TRBV6-5 with TRBJ1-3, with a weak D call TRBD1 (6 bases). This CDR3 comprises 16 residues. Germline CDR1 is MNHEY and CDR2 is SVGAGI. The germline V and J ends were trimmed by 4 bases and 1 base, with 14 bases remaining between them. The CDR3 is CASSSFQGLSGNTIYF. DNA of the CDR3: TGTGCCAGCAGTTCCTTTCAGGGGTTGTCTGGAAACACCATATATTTT.

V usage is TRBV19 and J usage is TRBJ2-7, with 7 bases matching TRBD2. The junction had 7 bases not matched to a gene; V was cut back by 6 bases and J by 2 bases. Germline CDR1 and CDR2: LNHDA and SQIVND (reference sequence). This CDR3 region has 14 residues. The CDR3 bases are TGTGCCAGTAGATCGGCGGGAGCGCCCTACGAGCAGTACTTC. It codes for CASRSAGAPYEQYF.

As to this clone: This CDR3 is also generated by other DNA sequences in the sample. The chain is built from TRBV6-1 and TRBJ1-5, with D perhaps TRBD1 (5 bases). The CDR3 consists of 14 residues. Per germline, CDR1 MNHNS and CDR2 SASEGT. The V and J ends lost 1 base and 2 bases respectively, with 6 bases between them. CDR3 sequence reads: CASSEGGGNQPQHF. CDR3 in DNA: TGTGCCAGCAGTGAAGGGGGCGGCAATCAGCCCCAGCATTTT.

The CDR3 protein is CASRGGLQETQYF. The CDR3 nucleotides are TGTGCCAGCAGGGGGGGACTACAAGAGACCCAGTACTTC. The genes are TRBV28 and TRBJ2-5; TRBD2 aligns across 7 bases. Germline V gene lookup returns CDR1 MDHEN and CDR2 SYDVKM. The CDR3 covers 13 residues. V shed 6 bases, J shed 2 bases, and the junction held 3 bases outside the gene matches.

The J gene is TRBJ1-4, the V gene TRBV4-3; 7 nucleotides align to TRBD1. CDR3 length: 15 residues. Trimming removed 4 bases from V and 3 bases from J; junction bases left unmatched: 5. The germline V gene encodes CDR1 LGHNA and CDR2 YSLEER. This CDR3 is CASSLGTAPNEKLFF. The CDR3 DNA reads as TGCGCCAGCAGCCTCGGGACAGCGCCTAATGAAAAACTGTTTTTT.

The chain uses TRBV30 and TRBJ2-7, with 8 bases fitting TRBD2. Trimming took 5 bases from V and 5 from J; bases not matched to a gene: 8. Germline lookup yields CDR1 GTSNPN and CDR2 SVGIG (reference sequence). The CDR3 consists of 13 residues. CDR3 in amino acids: CAWVPGLVNEQYF. The CDR3 DNA reads TGTGCCTGGGTTCCGGGACTAGTGAACGAGCAGTACTTC.

The gene calls are TRBV7-3 and TRBJ2-2; possible D gene TRBD1, 6 bases. The V gene's germline CDR1 is SGHTA and CDR2 FQGTGA. There are 16 residues in the CDR3. Trimming pared 2 bases from V and 2 bases from J, leaving 12 bases between. The CDR3 bases are TGTGCCAGCAGCTTATATGACAGGACCAACACCGGGGAGCTGTTTTTT. Translating gives CASSLYDRTNTGELFF. Filled out from reference TRBV7-3 and TRBJ2-2, the complete variable domain reads GAGVSQTPSNKVTEKGKYVELRCDPISGHTALYWYRQSLGQGPEFLIYFQGTGAADDSGLPNDRFFAVRPEGSVSTLKIQRTERGDSAVYLCASSLYDRTNTGELFFGEGSRLTVL.